This TCR beta chain was identified during a study of spatial heterogeneity in lung cancer. TCRdb redid the calling of the 5' RACE reads with MiXCR, one entry per CDR3 protein. There are roughly 40,000 distinct CDR3 sequences in the sample; about 6.8% occur only once, and roughly two fifths lies in the top ten. This CDR3 is built from 14 residues. V lost 6 bases and J 6 bases, leaving 21 bases between the germline ends. Looked up from germline, CDR1 is DFQATT and CDR2 is SNEGSKA (reference sequence). Indicated time point: sample taken at primary tumor resection. The specimen comprised PBMCs, sampled at surgery. The chain recombines TRBV20-1 with TRBJ2-7, with a tentative D call TRBD2 (5 bases). This receptor was taken from a female donor with early-stage non-small cell lung cancer. The CDR3 DNA reads as TGCAGTGCAGGGAGTGGCGCCTTGGCTGGCGAGCAGTACTTC. As protein: CSAGSGALAGEQYF.